Following are 2 T cell receptor beta chains from one sample sequenced in a study of blood T cell repertoires in COVID-19. Assay used: immunoSEQ multiplex PCR; TCRdb lists only in-frame clones, some missing. Of tens of thousands of clones listed, roughly four fifths are singletons. Sequencing used peripheral blood. All receptors come from a man aged 45-60 years with active or convalescent COVID-19.

This clone showed up just once. The gene calls are TRBV6-6 and TRBJ2-7; perhaps TRBD1 as D (6 bases). With 3 bases removed from V and 3 bases from J, the gap between germline ends came to 9 bases. The CDR3 consists of 13 residues. Germline CDR1 MNHNY, CDR2 SVGAGI (reference sequence). The CDR3 protein is CASSYIQGYEQYV. In DNA form, the CDR3 reads TGTGCCAGCAGTTATATACAGGGCTACGAGCAGTACGTC.

The chain joins TRBV3-1 (or the pseudogene TRBV3-2) to TRBJ2-5; 8 bases are shared with TRBD2. Losses at the gene ends were 4 bases for V and 1 base for J; bases not matched to a gene: 2. Germline V gives CDR1 LGHDT, CDR2 YNNKEL (reference sequence). The CDR3 length is 14 residues. The CDR3 sequence: CASSPSGPQETQYF. CDR3 nucleotides: TGTGCCAGCAGCCCTAGCGGGCCCCAAGAGACCCAGTACTTC.